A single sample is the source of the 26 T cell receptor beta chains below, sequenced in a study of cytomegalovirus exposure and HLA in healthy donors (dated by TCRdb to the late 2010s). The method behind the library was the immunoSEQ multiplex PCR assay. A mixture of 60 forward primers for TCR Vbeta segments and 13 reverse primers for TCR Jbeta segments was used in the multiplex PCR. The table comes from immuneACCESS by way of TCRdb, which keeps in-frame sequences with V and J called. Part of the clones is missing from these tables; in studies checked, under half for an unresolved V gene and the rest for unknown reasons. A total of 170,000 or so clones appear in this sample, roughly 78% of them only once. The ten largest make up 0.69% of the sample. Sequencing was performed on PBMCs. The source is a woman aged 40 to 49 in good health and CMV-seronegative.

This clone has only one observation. Here the CDR3 reads CASNRGGLAGGRGSYEQYF. CDR3 in DNA: TGTGCCAGCAACCGAGGAGGACTAGCGGGGGGCCGAGGCTCCTACGAGCAGTACTTC. The chain employs TRBV11-2 and TRBJ2-7, with 14 positions matching TRBD2. This CDR3 is 19 amino acids long. The V gene end was trimmed by 7 bases and the J gene end by 0 bases; junction bases not matched to a gene: 14. CDR1 and CDR2 from the germline V gene are SGHAT and FQNNGV.

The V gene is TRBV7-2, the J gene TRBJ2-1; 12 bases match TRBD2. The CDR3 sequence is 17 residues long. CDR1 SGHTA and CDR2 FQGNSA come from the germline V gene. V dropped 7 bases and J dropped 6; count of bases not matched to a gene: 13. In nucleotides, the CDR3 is TGTGCCAGCACCCCGGGACTAGCGGGCGGGAGGTTCAATGAGCAGTTCTTC. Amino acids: CASTPGLAGGRFNEQFF. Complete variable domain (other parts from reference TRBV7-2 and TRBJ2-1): GAGVSQSPSNKVTEKGKDVELRCDPISGHTALYWYRQSLGQGLEFLIYFQGNSAPDKSGLPSDRFSAERTGGSVSTLTIQRTQQEDSAVYLCASTPGLAGGRFNEQFFGPGTRLTVL.

The CDR3, as DNA: TGTGCCAGCTCACTACAGGGAACTGGAAACACCATATATTTT. Translation: CASSLQGTGNTIYF. This chain links TRBV18 with TRBJ1-3; D possibly corresponds to TRBD1 (6 bases). The CDR3 is made up of 14 amino acids. Per the germline V gene, CDR1 is KGHSH and CDR2 is LQKENI. The ends were cut back, 4 bases at V and 2 bases at J, with 9 bases in the middle.

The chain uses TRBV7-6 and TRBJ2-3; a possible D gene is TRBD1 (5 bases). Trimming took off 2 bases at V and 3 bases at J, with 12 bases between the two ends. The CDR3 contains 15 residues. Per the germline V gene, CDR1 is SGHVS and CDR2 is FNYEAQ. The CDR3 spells CASSLIGESTDTQYF. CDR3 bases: TGTGCCAGCAGCTTAATAGGGGAAAGTACAGATACGCAGTATTTT.

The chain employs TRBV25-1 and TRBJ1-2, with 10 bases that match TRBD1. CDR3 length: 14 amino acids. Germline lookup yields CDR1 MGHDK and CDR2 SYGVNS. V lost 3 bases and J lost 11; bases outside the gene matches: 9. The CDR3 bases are TGTGCCAGCAGTGATCTCGGGACAGGGGAGAGGTACACCTTC. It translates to CASSDLGTGERYTF.

As DNA, the CDR3 is TGCAGCGTTGATGAGGGGAACACCGGGGAGCTGTTTTTT. It codes for CSVDEGNTGELFF. The V call is TRBV29-1, the J call TRBJ2-2, with a weak D call TRBD2 (5 bases). CDR1 and CDR2 from the germline V gene are SQVTM and ANQGSEA. The CDR3 totals 13 residues. V shed 3 bases and J shed 1 base, with 6 bases lying between them.

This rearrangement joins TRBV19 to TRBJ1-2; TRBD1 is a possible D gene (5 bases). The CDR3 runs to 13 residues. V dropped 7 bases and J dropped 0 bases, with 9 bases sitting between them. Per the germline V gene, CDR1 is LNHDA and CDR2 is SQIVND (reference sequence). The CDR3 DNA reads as TGTGCCAGTACCACGACAGCTAACTATGGCTACACCTTC. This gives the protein CASTTTANYGYTF. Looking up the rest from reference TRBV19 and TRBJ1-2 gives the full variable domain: DGGITQSPKYLFRKEGQNVTLSCEQNLNHDAMYWYRQDPGQGLRLIYYSQIVNDFQKGDIAEGYSVSREKKESFPLTVTSAQKNPTAFYLCASTTTANYGYTFGSGTRLTVV.

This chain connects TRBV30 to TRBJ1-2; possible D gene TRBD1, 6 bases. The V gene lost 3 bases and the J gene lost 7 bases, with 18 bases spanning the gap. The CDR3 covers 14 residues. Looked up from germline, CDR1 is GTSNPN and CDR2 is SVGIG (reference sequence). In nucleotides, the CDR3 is TGTGCCTGGAGAAGGGCAGGGGAGTCGGCTGGCTACACCTTC. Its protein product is CAWRRAGESAGYTF.

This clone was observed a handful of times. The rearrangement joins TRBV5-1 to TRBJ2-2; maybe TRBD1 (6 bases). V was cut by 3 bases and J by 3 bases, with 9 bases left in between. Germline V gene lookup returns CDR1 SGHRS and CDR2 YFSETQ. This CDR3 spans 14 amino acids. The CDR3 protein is CASSSRTDTGELFF. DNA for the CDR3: TGCGCCAGCAGCTCACGGACAGACACCGGGGAGCTGTTTTTT.

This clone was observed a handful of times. The CDR3 DNA follows: TGTGCCAGCAGCTCCTCAGTAGCCAACGTCCTGACTTTC. Its translation is CASSSSVANVLTF. This sequence joins TRBV7-9 and TRBJ2-6; no clear D gene. The length of the CDR3 is 13 residues. V lost 4 bases to trimming and J lost 7 bases, with 8 bases between them. Germline-derived CDR1 and CDR2 are SEHNR and FQNEAQ (reference sequence).

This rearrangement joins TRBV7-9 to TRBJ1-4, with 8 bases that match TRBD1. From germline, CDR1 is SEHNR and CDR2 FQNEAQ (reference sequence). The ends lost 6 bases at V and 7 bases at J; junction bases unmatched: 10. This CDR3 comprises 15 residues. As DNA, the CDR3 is TGTGCCAGCAGGTCCGACAGGGGAAGGGTTGAAAAACTGTTTTTT. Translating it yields CASRSDRGRVEKLFF.

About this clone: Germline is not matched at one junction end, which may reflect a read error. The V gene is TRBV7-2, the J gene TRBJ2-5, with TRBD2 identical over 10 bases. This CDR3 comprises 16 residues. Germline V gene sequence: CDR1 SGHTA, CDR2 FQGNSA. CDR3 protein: CASSLLFTSGEEAQYF. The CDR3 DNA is TGTGCCAGCAGCTTATTGTTTACTAGCGGGGAAGAGGCCCAGTACTTC. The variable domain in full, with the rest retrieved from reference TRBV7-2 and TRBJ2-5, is GAGVSQSPSNKVTEKGKDVELRCDPISGHTALYWYRQSLGQGLEFLIYFQGNSAPDKSGLPSDRFSAERTGGSVSTLTIQRTQQEDSAVYLCASSLLFTSGEEAQYFGPGTRLLVL.

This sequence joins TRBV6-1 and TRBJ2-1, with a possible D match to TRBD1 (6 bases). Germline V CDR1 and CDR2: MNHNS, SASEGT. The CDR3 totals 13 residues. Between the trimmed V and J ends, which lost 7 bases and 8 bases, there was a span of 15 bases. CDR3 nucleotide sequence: TGTGCCAGCAAATACAGGGTTGCGGATGAGCAGTTCTTC. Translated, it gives CASKYRVADEQFF.

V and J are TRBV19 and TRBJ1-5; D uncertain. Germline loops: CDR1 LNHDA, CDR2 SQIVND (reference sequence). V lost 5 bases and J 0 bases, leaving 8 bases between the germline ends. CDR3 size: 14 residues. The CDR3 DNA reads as TGTGCCAGTAGTGTACTGATTAGCAATCAGCCCCAGCATTTT. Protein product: CASSVLISNQPQHF.

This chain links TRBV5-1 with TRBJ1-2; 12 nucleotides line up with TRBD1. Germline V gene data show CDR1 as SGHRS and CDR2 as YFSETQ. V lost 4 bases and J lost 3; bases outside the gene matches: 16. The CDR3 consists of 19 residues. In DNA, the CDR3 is TGCGCCAGCAGCCTGCGGCCTCCGGGACAGGGGGCTCTTTACTATGGCTACACCTTC. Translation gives CASSLRPPGQGALYYGYTF.

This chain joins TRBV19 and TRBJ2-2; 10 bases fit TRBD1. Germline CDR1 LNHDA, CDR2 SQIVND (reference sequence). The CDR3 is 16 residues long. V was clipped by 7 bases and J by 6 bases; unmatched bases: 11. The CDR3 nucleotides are TGTGCCAGTATCGATAGAGACAGGGGGCAGGCCGGGGAGCTGTTTTTT. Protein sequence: CASIDRDRGQAGELFF.

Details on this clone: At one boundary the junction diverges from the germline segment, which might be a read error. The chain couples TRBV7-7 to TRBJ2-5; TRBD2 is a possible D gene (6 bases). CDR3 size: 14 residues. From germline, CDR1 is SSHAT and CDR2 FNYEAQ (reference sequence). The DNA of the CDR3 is TGTGCTAGCAGCTTAGCGGTCGGTCAAGAGACCCAGTACTTC. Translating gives CASSLAVGQETQYF.

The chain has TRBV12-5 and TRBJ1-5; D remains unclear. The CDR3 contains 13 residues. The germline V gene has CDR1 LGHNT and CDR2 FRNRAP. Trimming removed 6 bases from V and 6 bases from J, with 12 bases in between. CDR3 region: CASGESMAQPQHF. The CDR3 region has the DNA TGTGCTAGTGGAGAATCGATGGCTCAGCCCCAGCATTTT.

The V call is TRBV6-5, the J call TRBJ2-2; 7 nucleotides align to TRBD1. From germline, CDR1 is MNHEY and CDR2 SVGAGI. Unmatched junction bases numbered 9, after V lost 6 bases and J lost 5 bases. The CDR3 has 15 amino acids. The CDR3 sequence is CASSRTGIRTGELFF. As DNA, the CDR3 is TGTGCCAGCAGCCGGACAGGAATAAGGACCGGGGAGCTGTTTTTT.

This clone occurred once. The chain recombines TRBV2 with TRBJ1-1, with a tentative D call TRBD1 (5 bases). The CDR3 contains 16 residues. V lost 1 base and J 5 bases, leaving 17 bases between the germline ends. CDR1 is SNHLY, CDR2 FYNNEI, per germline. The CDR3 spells CASSEEGLGKGTEAFF. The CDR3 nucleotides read TGTGCCAGCAGTGAAGAGGGTCTCGGAAAGGGGACTGAAGCTTTCTTT.

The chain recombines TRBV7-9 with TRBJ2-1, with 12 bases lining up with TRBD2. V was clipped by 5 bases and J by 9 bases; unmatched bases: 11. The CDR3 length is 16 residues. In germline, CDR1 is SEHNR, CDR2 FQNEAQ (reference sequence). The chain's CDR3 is CASSRPGLAGKLEQFF. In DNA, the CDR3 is TGTGCCAGCAGCCGACCTGGACTAGCGGGAAAGCTTGAGCAGTTCTTC.

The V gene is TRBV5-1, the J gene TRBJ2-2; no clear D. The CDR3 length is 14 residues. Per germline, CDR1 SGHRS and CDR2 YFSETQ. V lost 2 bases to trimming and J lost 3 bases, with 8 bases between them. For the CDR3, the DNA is TGCGCCAGCAGCTTTGGGCAACACACCGGGGAGCTGTTTTTT. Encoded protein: CASSFGQHTGELFF.

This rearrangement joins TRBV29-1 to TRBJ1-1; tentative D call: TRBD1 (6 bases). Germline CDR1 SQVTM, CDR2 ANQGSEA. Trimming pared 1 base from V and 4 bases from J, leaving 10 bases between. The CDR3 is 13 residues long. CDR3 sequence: CSVEVGGGTEAFF. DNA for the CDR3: TGCAGCGTTGAAGTAGGGGGGGGCACTGAAGCTTTCTTT.

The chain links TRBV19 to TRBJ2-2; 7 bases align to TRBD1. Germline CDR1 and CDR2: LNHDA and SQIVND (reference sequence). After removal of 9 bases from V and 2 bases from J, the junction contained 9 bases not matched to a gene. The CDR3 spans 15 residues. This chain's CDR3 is CASRGGEGNTGELFF. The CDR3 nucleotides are TGTGCCAGCCGAGGGGGCGAGGGAAACACCGGGGAGCTGTTTTTT. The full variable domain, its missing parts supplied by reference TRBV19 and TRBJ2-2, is DGGITQSPKYLFRKEGQNVTLSCEQNLNHDAMYWYRQDPGQGLRLIYYSQIVNDFQKGDIAEGYSVSREKKESFPLTVTSAQKNPTAFYLCASRGGEGNTGELFFGEGSRLTVL.

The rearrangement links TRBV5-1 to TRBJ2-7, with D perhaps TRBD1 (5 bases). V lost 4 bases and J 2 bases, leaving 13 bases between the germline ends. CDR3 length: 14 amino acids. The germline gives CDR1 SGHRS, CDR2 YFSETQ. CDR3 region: CASSRARATYEQYF. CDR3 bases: TGCGCCAGCAGCCGGGCCAGGGCAACCTACGAGCAGTACTTC.

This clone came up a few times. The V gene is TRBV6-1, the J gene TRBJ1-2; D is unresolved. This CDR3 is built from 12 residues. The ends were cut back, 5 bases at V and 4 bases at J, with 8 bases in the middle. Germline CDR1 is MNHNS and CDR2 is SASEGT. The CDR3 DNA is TGTGCCAGCAGTCTAGGACTCTATGGCTACACCTTC. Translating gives CASSLGLYGYTF.